This T cell receptor (beta chain) was obtained from a study of T-cell reconstitution after alpha-beta-depleted transplantation in children. General study findings and limits: Newly made T cells mostly supplied T-cell counts and diversity one year after transplant.

Germline CDR1 and CDR2: DFQATT and SNEGSKA (reference sequence). CDR3 length: 13 residues. On this clonotype itself: Its cognate antigen is unknown. The junction and the germline gene differ at one end; a read error may be behind it.

Unique molecular identifiers featured in how the TCRbeta library was prepared. TCRdb itself ran the PCR reads through MiXCR, one entry per CDR3 protein. Of about 440,000 distinct CDR3 sequences listed, over 40% were seen once; the top ten hold 27%. The rearrangement uses TRBV20-1 and TRBJ2-7; a weak D match, TRBD2 (6 bases). This TCR was sampled from a girl aged 2-9 years with aplastic anemia, due to receive a stem cell transplant. Material: PBMCs, obtained before TCRalphabeta/CD19-depleted stem cell transplant. CDR3: CSARWGGVDEHYF. The DNA for the CDR3 is TGCAGTGCTAGATGGGGCGGGGTCGACGAGCATTACTTC.